This TCR beta chain is drawn from a study of T cell changes during pregnancy in multiple sclerosis. Assay: immunoSEQ multiplex PCR; the TCRdb copy retains only in-frame clones and omits some. The table includes under 20,000 clones, about nine tenths detected once. The CDR3 extends over 17 amino acids. CDR1 and CDR2 from the germline V gene are SGHDT and YYEEEE. V was clipped by 5 bases and J by 2 bases; unmatched bases: 12. Sequences were derived from CD8+ T cells from peripheral blood mononuclear cells, sampled in the second trimester of pregnancy. The rearrangement uses TRBV5-6 and TRBJ1-4; TRBD1 matches at 7 bases. The TCR sequence derives from a female donor in good health, enrolled as a control in a pregnancy study. The CDR3: CASRHSQDRWTNEKLFF. The DNA for the CDR3 is TGTGCCAGCAGACATTCTCAGGACAGGTGGACTAATGAAAAACTGTTTTTT.